This note documents a single TCR beta chain sequence. What it recognizes is unknown. The V gene's germline CDR1 is SGHTA and CDR2 FQGTGA. V shed 4 bases, J shed 0 bases, and the junction held 4 bases outside the gene matches. This CDR3 has 15 amino acids. The table came from immunoSEQ multiplex PCR; TCRdb's copy has only in-frame clones and leaves some out. Altogether under 150,000 clones are present, more than 85% being singletons, with the ten largest covering 6.5% to 9%. These data originate in a study of T cell responses to AZD1222 COVID-19 vaccine. Study findings and constraints: The sample set comprised mostly white British donors with more females, and clonal diversity was possibly underestimated. The CD4 TCRs associated with vaccination extended across spike and predominated at 160-218 and 743-854.

This sequence was found in an adult in good health. The specimen comprised peripheral blood, sampled on day 0 of AZD1222 vaccination. This chain links TRBV7-3 with TRBJ2-7, with TRBD2 matching over 9 bases. CDR3 residues: CASSSPSGDSYEQYF. The DNA for the CDR3 is TGTGCCAGCAGCTCACCTAGCGGGGACTCCTACGAGCAGTACTTC.